This T cell receptor (beta chain) was identified during a study of blood T cell repertoires in COVID-19. On the study more broadly: Acute and convalescent COVID-19 samples came from the United States, Italy and Spain.

This clone was detected once. Measured with immunoSEQ multiplex PCR; TCRdb has only the in-frame clones, and not every one. The sample comprises about 210,000 clones, around nine tenths of which are singletons, and roughly 0.7% rests with the top ten. Losses at the gene ends were 7 bases for V and 7 bases for J; bases not matched to a gene: 9. This CDR3 is 13 amino acids long. CDR1 is SQVTM, CDR2 ANQGSEA, per germline. This clonotype was obtained from a man aged 35 to 55 with acute or convalescent COVID-19. Sequenced material: peripheral blood. J is TRBJ1-2 and V is TRBV29-1; 10 nucleotides match TRBD1. For the CDR3, the DNA is TGCAGCGACAATACCGGGACAGGGGTTGGCTACACCTTC. It encodes CSDNTGTGVGYTF.